This paragraph covers one TCR beta chain sequence. Its antigen is not known. This sample was included in a study of cytomegalovirus exposure and HLA in healthy donors. Study results and limitations: A later analysis linked a missense DCLRE1C variant to TCR beta V- and J-gene trimming. According to a later analysis, most TCR beta chains associated with CMV appeared HLA-restricted.

PCR employed 60 Vbeta and 13 Jbeta primers. TCRdb keeps only in-frame clones here, not all; method: immunoSEQ multiplex PCR. The data show roughly 180,000 clones, 75% to 85% seen once. Germline CDR1 reads MGHRA; CDR2 reads YSYEKL. CDR3 length: 13 residues. The ends lost 6 bases at V and 5 bases at J; junction bases unmatched: 6. The sequencing input was PBMCs. The origin of this receptor is a woman aged 45 to 65 in good health and CMV-seropositive. The chain carries TRBV4-1 and TRBJ2-7; 8 bases line up with TRBD1. The CDR3 is CASRDRAQDEQYF. CDR3 bases: TGCGCCAGCAGGGACAGGGCCCAGGACGAGCAGTACTTC.